This T cell receptor beta chain was observed in a study of cytomegalovirus exposure and HLA in healthy donors. Background on the study: One earlier analysis, a look at 180 million or so T cells, found some 110 million unique TCR beta sequences.

Trimming shortened V by 10 bases and J by 7 bases, and 16 bases separated the two germline ends. Germline CDR1 reads LNHDA; CDR2 reads SQIVND (reference sequence). The CDR3 runs to 12 residues. PCR involved 60 Vbeta and 13 Jbeta primers. Method: immunoSEQ multiplex PCR; TCRdb's copy keeps in-frame clones and lacks some. The sample lists some 150,000 clones; roughly 77% were seen once. The sequencing sample was made of PBMCs. The clonotype comes from a man aged 25 to 40 in good health and CMV-seropositive. The chain is built from TRBV19 and TRBJ1-2, with D unclear. In nucleotides, the CDR3 is TGTGCCACCCCGAACTATCCCGGTGGCTACACCTTC. Translating it yields CATPNYPGGYTF. Using reference TRBV19 and TRBJ1-2 for the parts outside the CDR3, the full variable domain is DGGITQSPKYLFRKEGQNVTLSCEQNLNHDAMYWYRQDPGQGLRLIYYSQIVNDFQKGDIAEGYSVSREKKESFPLTVTSAQKNPTAFYLCATPNYPGGYTFGSGTRLTVV.